The 22 T cell receptor beta chains presented below share a single source sample, sequenced in a study of T cell responses to AZD1222 COVID-19 vaccine. Produced via immunoSEQ multiplex PCR; TCRdb's table is partial and in-frame only. The sample carries 40,000 to 60,000 clones, around 85% recorded once. This material consisted of peripheral blood, taken on day 0 of MenACWY control vaccination. These receptor sequences come from an adult in good health.

This chain links TRBV7-8 with TRBJ2-3, with 13 bases matching TRBD2. The CDR3 contains 17 residues. Germline CDR1 SGHVS, CDR2 FQNEAQ. The junction had 7 bases not matched to a gene; V was cut back by 2 bases and J by 5 bases. CDR3 nucleotide sequence: TGTGCCAGCAGCTTAAAACGGACTAGCGGGGGACTAGATACGCAGTATTTT. Translation: CASSLKRTSGGLDTQYF.

This chain links TRBV3-1 (or the pseudogene TRBV3-2) with TRBJ1-2; D remains ambiguous. Germline V CDR1 and CDR2: LGHDT, YNNKEL (reference sequence). The V gene lost 1 base and the J gene lost 8 bases, with 11 bases spanning the gap. CDR3 length: 13 residues. In nucleotides, the CDR3 is TGTGCCAGCAGCCAAGGACAACTTGGGGGCTACACCTTC. Encoded protein: CASSQGQLGGYTF.

The chain links TRBV27 to TRBJ1-1; 8 bases are shared with TRBD1. V shed 6 bases, J shed 11 bases, and the junction held 14 bases outside the gene matches. The CDR3 has 14 amino acids. Germline V lookup: CDR1 MNHEY, CDR2 SMNVEV (reference sequence). The DNA for the CDR3 is TGTGCCAGCAGGCCCGGGCAGGGGGCCGCCTATGCTTTCTTT. As protein: CASRPGQGAAYAFF.

The rearrangement joins TRBV5-6 to TRBJ2-2; D unresolved. This CDR3 region has 14 residues. V was cut by 7 bases and J by 1 base, with 11 bases left in between. Germline V gene sequence: CDR1 SGHDT, CDR2 YYEEEE. The CDR3 DNA reads TGTGCCAGCCTGGAGCTAGGGAACACCGGGGAGCTGTTTTTT. The encoded protein is CASLELGNTGELFF.

This chain uses TRBV5-1 with TRBJ2-2; no firm D call. Germline lookup yields CDR1 SGHRS and CDR2 YFSETQ. Trimming left V 1 base short and J 3 bases short, with 7 bases between. The CDR3 has 14 amino acids. In DNA form, the CDR3 reads TGCGCCAGCAGCTTGATTCGGGACACCGGGGAGCTGTTTTTT. Translation gives CASSLIRDTGELFF.

The V gene is TRBV18, the J gene TRBJ2-1; D may be TRBD1 (5 bases). Germline CDR1 KGHSH, CDR2 LQKENI. V gave up 3 bases and J gave up 6 bases, with 15 bases separating them. The CDR3 is made up of 15 amino acids. The CDR3 nucleotides are TGTGCCAGCTCACCCCAGGGCACGCAAACCAATGAGCAGTTCTTC. Protein: CASSPQGTQTNEQFF.

The V call is TRBV28, the J call TRBJ1-2; unclear D gene. Trimming removed 6 bases at V and 1 base at J, with 18 bases between. The CDR3 covers 16 residues. Germline V lookup: CDR1 MDHEN, CDR2 SYDVKM. CDR3 sequence: CASSSLVGEGNYGYTF. Here the CDR3 DNA reads TGTGCCAGCAGCTCCCTCGTTGGGGAAGGTAACTATGGCTACACCTTC.

This clone occurred a few times. The V gene is TRBV29-1, the J gene TRBJ1-1; TRBD1 is a possible D gene (5 bases). Germline assignment: CDR1 SQVTM and CDR2 ANQGSEA. This CDR3 spans 13 amino acids. Trimming took off 4 bases at V and 1 base at J, with 10 bases between the two ends. The CDR3 coding sequence is TGCAGCGTTGTGGGACGGTGGAACACTGAAGCTTTCTTT. Residues: CSVVGRWNTEAFF. The full variable domain, in which reference TRBV29-1 and TRBJ1-1 provide the parts outside the CDR3, is SAVISQKPSRDICQRGTSLTIQCQVDSQVTMMFWYRQQPGQSLTLIATANQGSEATYESGFVIDKFPISRPNLTFSTLTVSNMSPEDSSIYLCSVVGRWNTEAFFGQGTRLTVV.

V is TRBV5-5 and J is TRBJ1-6; TRBD1 aligns across 11 bases. Germline CDR1 and CDR2: SGHKS and YYEKEE (reference sequence). This CDR3 spans 18 amino acids. V dropped 2 bases and J dropped 5; count of bases not matched to a gene: 9. In DNA, the CDR3 is TGTGCCAGCAGCTTAGGACAGGGGGCGATTCTCAATAATTCACCCCTCCACTTT. Translated, it gives CASSLGQGAILNNSPLHF.

There are a few counts of this clone. The same CDR3 can be traced to other DNA sequences in this sample. The V call is TRBV6-5, the J call TRBJ1-3, with no clear D. This CDR3 region has 15 residues. V shed 0 bases and J shed 1 base, with 7 bases lying between them. In germline, CDR1 is MNHEY, CDR2 SVGAGI. Here the CDR3 DNA reads TGTGCCAGCAGTTACTCAGAGGGTTCTGGAAACACCATATATTTT. This encodes CASSYSEGSGNTIYF.

The rearrangement uses TRBV7-9 and TRBJ1-5; D is unresolved. The CDR3 has 13 amino acids. Germline CDR1 reads SEHNR; CDR2 reads FQNEAQ (reference sequence). The V gene lost 1 base and the J gene lost 9 bases, with 10 bases spanning the gap. In nucleotides, the CDR3 is TGTGCCAGCAGCTTAGGCGTTAGTCGGCCCCAGCATTTT. Its protein is CASSLGVSRPQHF. The full variable domain, completed using reference TRBV7-9 and TRBJ1-5, is DTGVSQNPRHKITKRGQNVTFRCDPISEHNRLYWYRQTLGQGPEFLTYFQNEAQLEKSRLLSDRFSAERPKGSFSTLEIQRTEQGDSAMYLCASSLGVSRPQHFGDGTRLSIL.

This chain connects TRBV10-3 to TRBJ1-2; 8 bases match TRBD1. Germline V gene data show CDR1 as ENHRY and CDR2 as SYGVKD. The CDR3 covers 12 residues. V lost 10 bases and J lost 6; bases outside the gene matches: 7. This chain's CDR3 is CATGQGSHGYTF. The CDR3 DNA sequence: TGTGCCACCGGACAGGGATCGCATGGCTACACCTTC.

This sequence joins TRBV7-9 and TRBJ1-2, with D maybe TRBD1 (6 bases). Trimming removed 1 base from V and 7 bases from J, with 7 bases in between. CDR1 is SEHNR, CDR2 FQNEAQ, per germline (reference sequence). There are 12 residues in the CDR3. CDR3 in amino acids: CASSLGGGGYTF. In DNA, the CDR3 is TGTGCCAGCAGCTTAGGAGGGGGTGGCTACACCTTC.

This chain connects TRBV25-1 to TRBJ2-4; 8 bases align to TRBD1. The CDR3 length is 15 residues. Germline V gene data show CDR1 as MGHDK and CDR2 as SYGVNS. V shed 0 bases and J 7 bases; nucleotides not matched to a gene: 5. The CDR3 nucleotides read TGTGCCAGCAGTGAATATCGACAGGGGAGCAACATTCAGTACTTC. Translation gives CASSEYRQGSNIQYF.

The J gene is TRBJ2-3, the V gene TRBV3-1 (or the pseudogene TRBV3-2), with unresolved D. Germline V CDR1 and CDR2: LGHDT, YNNKEL (reference sequence). CDR3 size: 13 residues. V was clipped by 4 bases and J by 9 bases, with 14 bases between them. CDR3 residues: CASSPLTPGTQYF. Here the CDR3 DNA reads TGTGCCAGCAGCCCCCTAACACCAGGAACGCAGTATTTT.

The J gene is TRBJ2-1, the V gene TRBV19, with D tentatively TRBD1 (6 bases). With 4 bases removed from V and 9 bases from J, the gap between germline ends came to 16 bases. CDR1 is LNHDA, CDR2 SQIVND, per germline (reference sequence). This CDR3 is 14 amino acids long. CDR3 sequence: CASSTLGQLGEQFF. The CDR3 DNA sequence: TGTGCCAGTAGTACCCTCGGACAGTTGGGTGAGCAGTTCTTC.

V usage is TRBV7-9 and J usage is TRBJ2-5; 9 positions agree with TRBD2. Germline CDR1 is SEHNR and CDR2 is FQNEAQ (reference sequence). This CDR3 is 15 amino acids long. Trimming took 2 bases from V and 5 from J; bases not matched to a gene: 6. CDR3 protein: CASSLPSGAVETQYF. The CDR3 DNA follows: TGTGCCAGCAGCTTACCTAGCGGGGCGGTGGAGACCCAGTACTTC.

In DNA, the CDR3 is TGTGCCAGCAGTTTGGCAGTGGGAGAGACCCAGTACTTC. Its protein product is CASSLAVGETQYF. The chain recombines TRBV28 with TRBJ2-5; D not resolved. V lost 3 bases to trimming and J lost 4 bases, with 9 bases between them. Germline loops: CDR1 MDHEN, CDR2 SYDVKM. This CDR3 is built from 13 residues.

This chain uses TRBV7-9 with TRBJ2-5; no firm D call. Per germline, CDR1 SEHNR and CDR2 FQNEAQ (reference sequence). CDR3 length equals 14 residues. V was cut by 5 bases and J by 4 bases, with 14 bases left in between. The CDR3 nucleotides are TGTGCCAGCAGCCTCGGCCGCTCTGGAGAGACCCAGTACTTC. It yields the protein CASSLGRSGETQYF.

The gene calls are TRBV19 and TRBJ2-1; D possibly corresponds to TRBD2 (6 bases). Germline CDR1 reads LNHDA; CDR2 reads SQIVND (reference sequence). V was trimmed by 4 bases and J by 4 bases, leaving 14 bases between them. CDR3 size: 15 residues. The CDR3 sequence: CASSSGVGQYNEQFF. In nucleotides, the CDR3 is TGTGCCAGTAGTAGCGGGGTAGGCCAATACAATGAGCAGTTCTTC.

J is TRBJ1-5 and V is TRBV5-6, with a tentative D call TRBD1 (5 bases). With 0 bases removed from V and 8 bases from J, the gap between germline ends came to 15 bases. Looked up from germline, CDR1 is SGHDT and CDR2 is YYEEEE. CDR3 length: 15 residues. CDR3 sequence: CASSLDSQGYEPQHF. The DNA for the CDR3 is TGTGCCAGCAGCTTGGATAGTCAGGGTTATGAGCCCCAGCATTTT.

The chain recombines TRBV5-1 with TRBJ2-3; TRBD2 matches at 10 bases. V gave up 3 bases and J gave up 1 base; unmatched junction bases: 5. Germline CDR1 reads SGHRS; CDR2 reads YFSETQ. The CDR3 is 16 residues long. The CDR3 coding sequence is TGCGCCAGCAGCTCCCTTCTAGCGGGAGGCACAGATACGCAGTATTTT. This translates into CASSSLLAGGTDTQYF.